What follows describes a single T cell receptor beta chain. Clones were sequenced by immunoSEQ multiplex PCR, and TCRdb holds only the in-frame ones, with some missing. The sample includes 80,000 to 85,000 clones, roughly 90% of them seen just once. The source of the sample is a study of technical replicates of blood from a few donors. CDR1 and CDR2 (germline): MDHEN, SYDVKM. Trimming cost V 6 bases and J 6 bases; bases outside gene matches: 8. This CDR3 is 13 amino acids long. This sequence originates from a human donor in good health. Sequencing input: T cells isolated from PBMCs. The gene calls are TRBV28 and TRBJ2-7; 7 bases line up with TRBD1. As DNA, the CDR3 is TGTGCCAGCAGCAGGGGGACACCCATCGAGCAGTACTTC. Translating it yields CASSRGTPIEQYF.